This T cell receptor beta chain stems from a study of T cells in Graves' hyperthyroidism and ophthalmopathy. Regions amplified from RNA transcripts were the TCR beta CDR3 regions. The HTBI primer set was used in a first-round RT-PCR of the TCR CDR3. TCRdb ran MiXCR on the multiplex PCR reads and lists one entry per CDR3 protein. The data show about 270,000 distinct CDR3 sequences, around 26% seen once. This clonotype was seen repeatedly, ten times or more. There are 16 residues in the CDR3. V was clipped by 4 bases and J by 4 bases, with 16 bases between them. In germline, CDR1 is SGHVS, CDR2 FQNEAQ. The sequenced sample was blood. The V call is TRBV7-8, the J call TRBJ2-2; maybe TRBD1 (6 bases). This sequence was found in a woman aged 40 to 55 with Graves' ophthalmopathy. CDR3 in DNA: TGTGCCAGCAGCTCAAGACAGGCCGGCACCACCGGGGAGCTGTTTTTT. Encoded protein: CASSSRQAGTTGELFF. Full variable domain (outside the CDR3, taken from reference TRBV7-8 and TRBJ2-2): GAGVSQSPRYKVAKRGQDVALRCDPISGHVSLFWYQQALGQGPEFLTYFQNEAQLDKSGLPSDRFFAERPEGSVSTLKIQRTQQEDSAVYLCASSSRQAGTTGELFFGEGSRLTVL.